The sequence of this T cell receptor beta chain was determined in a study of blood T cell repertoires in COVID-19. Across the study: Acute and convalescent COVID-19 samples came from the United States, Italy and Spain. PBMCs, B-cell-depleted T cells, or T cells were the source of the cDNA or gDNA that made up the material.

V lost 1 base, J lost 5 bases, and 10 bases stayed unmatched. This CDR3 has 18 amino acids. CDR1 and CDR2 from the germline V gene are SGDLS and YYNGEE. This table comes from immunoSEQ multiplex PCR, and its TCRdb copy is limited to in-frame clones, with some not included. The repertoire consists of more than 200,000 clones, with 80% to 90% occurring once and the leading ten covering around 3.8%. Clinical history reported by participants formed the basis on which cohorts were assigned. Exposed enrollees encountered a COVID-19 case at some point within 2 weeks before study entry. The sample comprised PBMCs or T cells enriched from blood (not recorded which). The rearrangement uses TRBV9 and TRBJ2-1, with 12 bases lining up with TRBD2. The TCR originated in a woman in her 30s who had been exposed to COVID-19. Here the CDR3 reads CASSVPSRLAGEHNEQFF. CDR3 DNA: TGTGCCAGCAGCGTACCCTCACGACTAGCGGGAGAACACAATGAGCAGTTCTTC.